This TCR beta chain comes out of a study of blood T cell repertoires in COVID-19 (dated by TCRdb to the early 2020s). In the study overall: The collaborator samples originated in the United States, Italy and Spain and spanned the acute and convalescent phases of COVID-19. The material from the prospective study consisted of cDNA or gDNA derived from T cells, B-cell-depleted T cells, or PBMCs. The dataset comprised deeply sampled blood TCRbeta repertoires from subjects exposed to, actively infected with, or recovered from COVID-19. A freely available public database, intended as a resource for researchers studying the immune response to SARS-CoV-2, is where the repertoires were released. The samples were drawn from the first 160 participants of the ongoing ImmuneRACE study and from about 1,200 subjects provided by 6 global collaborators. Sample metadata almost always included a de-identified subject ID, COVID-19 status, age in years and sex. HLA class I and class II types, where available, came from metadata supplied by the sample provider rather than from assay-based typing.

The collaborating institutions used their own protocols to collect whole blood in K2EDTA tubes. For TCRbeta analysis, collaborators shipped samples as frozen whole blood, isolated PBMCs, or DNA extracted from either of those sample types. Paper-wide results and their limitations: The quantity of clinical and demographic metadata differed by source and by participant and was supplied without curation.

TCRbeta CDR3 regions were amplified from genomic DNA by means of the immunoSEQ Assay, a bias-controlled multiplex PCR. The published analysis was carried out like this. The number of nucleated cells in each sample was estimated from the amplification of reference gene primers within the assay. To quantify the absolute abundance of each unique TCRbeta CDR3 rearrangement, sequence reads were collapsed and filtered. For each sample, productive Simpson clonality was calculated as the square root of Simpson's diversity index across productive rearrangements. This is the immuneACCESS table as TCRdb keeps it, with only in-frame sequences that have V and J called. A part of the clones is gone; compared with another copy, unresolved V genes explain less than half, and the rest is unexplained. That table furnishes V, J and clone size, whereas the DNA furnished D and trimming. For this sample there are approximately 150,000 clones; 87% appear just once. Clones ranked in the top ten supply roughly 8% of the sample.

A word on this clone: Its antigen remains undetermined. It has no much larger one-base neighbor in the sample; base qualities were not kept.

Material for sequencing was peripheral blood. The TCR was taken from a woman between 50 and 59 years old with active or convalescent COVID-19.

The DNA reads TGTGCCAGCAGCTCGTCTGGGGGCCTAAGGGACAATGAGCAGTTCTTC. The encoded protein is CASSSSGGLRDNEQFF. In this chain, TRBV13 is recombined with TRBJ2-1; TRBD1 might be the D gene, on 6 matching bases. CDR1 PRHDT and CDR2 FYEKMQ are derived from the germline V gene (reference sequence). The CDR3 contains 16 residues, cysteine and phenylalanine counted. The kept DNA is CDR3 alone, 48 bases in frame from the first base. Relative to germline, V is 4 bases shorter and J is 5 bases shorter, with 18 bases between their ends.